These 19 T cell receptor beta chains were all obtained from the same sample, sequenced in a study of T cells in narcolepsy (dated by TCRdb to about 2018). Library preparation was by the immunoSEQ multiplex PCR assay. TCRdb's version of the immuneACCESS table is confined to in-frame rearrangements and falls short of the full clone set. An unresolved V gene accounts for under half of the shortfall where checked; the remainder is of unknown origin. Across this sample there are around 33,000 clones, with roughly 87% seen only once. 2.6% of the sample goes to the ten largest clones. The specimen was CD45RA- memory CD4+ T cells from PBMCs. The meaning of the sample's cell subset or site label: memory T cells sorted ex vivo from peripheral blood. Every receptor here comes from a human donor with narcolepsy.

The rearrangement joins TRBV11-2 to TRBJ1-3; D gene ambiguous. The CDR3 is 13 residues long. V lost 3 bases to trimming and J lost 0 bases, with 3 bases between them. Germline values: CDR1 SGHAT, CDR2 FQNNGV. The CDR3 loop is CASSFGSGNTIYF. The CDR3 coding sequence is TGTGCCAGCAGCTTCGGCTCTGGAAACACCATATATTTT.

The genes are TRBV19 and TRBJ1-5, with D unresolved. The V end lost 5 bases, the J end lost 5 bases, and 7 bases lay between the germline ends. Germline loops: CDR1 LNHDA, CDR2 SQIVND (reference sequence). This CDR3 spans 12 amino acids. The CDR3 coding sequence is TGTGCCAGTAGTTACGTGGATCAGCCCCAGCATTTT. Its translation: CASSYVDQPQHF.

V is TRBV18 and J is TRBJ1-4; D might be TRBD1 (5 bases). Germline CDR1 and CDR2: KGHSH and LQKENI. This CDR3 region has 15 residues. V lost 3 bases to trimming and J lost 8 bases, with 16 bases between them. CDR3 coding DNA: TGTGCCAGCTCACCCCATTTGGGGCCGGAGGAAAAACTGTTTTTT. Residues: CASSPHLGPEEKLFF.

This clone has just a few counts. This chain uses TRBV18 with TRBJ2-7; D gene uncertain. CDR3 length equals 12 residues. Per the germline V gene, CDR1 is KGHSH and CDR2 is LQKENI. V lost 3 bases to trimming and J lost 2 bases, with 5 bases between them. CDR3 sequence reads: CASSPTTYEQYF. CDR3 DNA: TGTGCCAGCTCACCCACGACCTACGAGCAGTACTTC.

The CDR3 nucleotides are TGCAGTGCTCTTTACGGCTATGGCTACACCTTC. It is translated as CSALYGYGYTF. The chain joins TRBV20-1 to TRBJ1-2; D is unresolved. The CDR3 is 11 amino acids. Trimming shortened V by 5 bases and J by 4 bases, and 8 bases separated the two germline ends. Germline values: CDR1 DFQATT, CDR2 SNEGSKA (reference sequence).

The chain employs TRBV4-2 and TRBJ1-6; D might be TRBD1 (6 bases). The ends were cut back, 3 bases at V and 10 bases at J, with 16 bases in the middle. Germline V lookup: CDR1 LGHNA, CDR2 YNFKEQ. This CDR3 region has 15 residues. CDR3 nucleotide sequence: TGTGCCAGCAGCCACGGGGACATCTTCAGGTCACCCCTCCACTTT. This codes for CASSHGDIFRSPLHF.

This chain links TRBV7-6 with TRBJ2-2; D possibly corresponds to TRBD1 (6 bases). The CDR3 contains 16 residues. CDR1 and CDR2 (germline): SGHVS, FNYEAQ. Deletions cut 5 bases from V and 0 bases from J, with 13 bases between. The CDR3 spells CASSVTGYPNTGELFF. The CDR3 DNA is TGTGCCAGCAGCGTTACAGGGTACCCGAACACCGGGGAGCTGTTTTTT.

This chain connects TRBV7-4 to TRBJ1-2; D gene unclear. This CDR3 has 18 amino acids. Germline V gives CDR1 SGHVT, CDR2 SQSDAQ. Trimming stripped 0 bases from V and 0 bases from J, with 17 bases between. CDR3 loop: CASSLAATPSAANYGYTF. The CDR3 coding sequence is TGTGCCAGCAGCTTAGCGGCAACACCATCAGCGGCTAACTATGGCTACACCTTC.

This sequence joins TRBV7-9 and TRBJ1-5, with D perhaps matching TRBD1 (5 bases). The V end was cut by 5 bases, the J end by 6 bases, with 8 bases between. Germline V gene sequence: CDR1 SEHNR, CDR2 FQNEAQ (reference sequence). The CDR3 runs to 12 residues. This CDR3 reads CASSRDLQPQHF. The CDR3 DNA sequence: TGTGCCAGCAGCAGGGACCTTCAGCCCCAGCATTTT.

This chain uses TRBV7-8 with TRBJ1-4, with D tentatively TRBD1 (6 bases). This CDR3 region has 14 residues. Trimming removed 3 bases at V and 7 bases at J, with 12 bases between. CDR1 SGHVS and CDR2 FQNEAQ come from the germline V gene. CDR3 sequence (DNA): TGTGCCAGCAGCTTTGGACAGTATGGTGAAAAACTGTTTTTT. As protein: CASSFGQYGEKLFF.

This chain's CDR3 is CASSSTRTGRAYGYTF. DNA for the CDR3: TGTGCCAGCAGCTCGACTAGGACAGGGCGGGCCTATGGCTACACCTTC. This sequence joins TRBV5-4 and TRBJ1-2, with 8 bases that match TRBD1. CDR3 length equals 16 residues. CDR1 and CDR2 from the germline V gene are SGHNT and YYREEE (reference sequence). Trimming cost V 3 bases and J 4 bases; bases outside gene matches: 11.

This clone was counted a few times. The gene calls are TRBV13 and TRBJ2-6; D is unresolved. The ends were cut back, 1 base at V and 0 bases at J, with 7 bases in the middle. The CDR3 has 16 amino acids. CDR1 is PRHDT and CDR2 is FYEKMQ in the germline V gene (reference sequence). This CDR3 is CASSLDVGSGANVLTF. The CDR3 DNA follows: TGTGCCAGCAGCTTAGATGTGGGCTCTGGGGCCAACGTCCTGACTTTC.

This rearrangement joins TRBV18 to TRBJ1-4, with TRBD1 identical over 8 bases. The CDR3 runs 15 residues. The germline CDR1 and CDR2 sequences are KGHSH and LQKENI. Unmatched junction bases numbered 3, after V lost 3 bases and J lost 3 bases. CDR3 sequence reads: CASSPQGASNEKLFF. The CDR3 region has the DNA TGTGCCAGCTCACCCCAGGGGGCCTCTAATGAAAAACTGTTTTTT.

In DNA form, the CDR3 reads TGTGCCAGCAGCTTAAATGGGCAGGGGAACACTGAAGCTTTCTTT. Its protein product is CASSLNGQGNTEAFF. The J gene is TRBJ1-1, the V gene TRBV7-8; D is possibly TRBD1 (5 bases). Deletions cut 2 bases from V and 1 base from J, with 11 bases between. The germline gives CDR1 SGHVS, CDR2 FQNEAQ. The CDR3 spans 15 residues.

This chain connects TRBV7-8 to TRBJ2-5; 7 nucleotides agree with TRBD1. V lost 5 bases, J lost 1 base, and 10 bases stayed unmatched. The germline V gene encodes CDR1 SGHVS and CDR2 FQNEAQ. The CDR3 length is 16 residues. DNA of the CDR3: TGTGCCAGCAGCCTAAAACAGGGGCTAGGCCAAGAGACCCAGTACTTC. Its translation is CASSLKQGLGQETQYF.

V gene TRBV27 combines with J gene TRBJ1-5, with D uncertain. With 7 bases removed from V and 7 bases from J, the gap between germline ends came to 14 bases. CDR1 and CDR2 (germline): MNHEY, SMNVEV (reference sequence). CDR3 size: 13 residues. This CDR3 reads CASITNLGQPQHF. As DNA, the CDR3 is TGTGCCAGCATTACAAACCTAGGGCAGCCCCAGCATTTT.

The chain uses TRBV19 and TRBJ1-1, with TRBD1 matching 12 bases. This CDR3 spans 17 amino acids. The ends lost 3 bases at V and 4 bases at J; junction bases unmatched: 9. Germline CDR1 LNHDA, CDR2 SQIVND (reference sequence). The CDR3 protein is CASSIGDRGRPGTEAFF. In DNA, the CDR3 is TGTGCCAGTAGTATCGGGGACAGGGGGCGCCCGGGCACTGAAGCTTTCTTT.

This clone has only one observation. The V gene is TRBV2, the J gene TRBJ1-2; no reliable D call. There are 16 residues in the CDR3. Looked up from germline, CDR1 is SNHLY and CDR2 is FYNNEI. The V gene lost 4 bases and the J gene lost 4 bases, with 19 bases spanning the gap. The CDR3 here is CASSAFRSDTSYGYTF. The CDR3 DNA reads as TGTGCCAGCAGTGCCTTCCGGTCGGATACTTCCTATGGCTACACCTTC.

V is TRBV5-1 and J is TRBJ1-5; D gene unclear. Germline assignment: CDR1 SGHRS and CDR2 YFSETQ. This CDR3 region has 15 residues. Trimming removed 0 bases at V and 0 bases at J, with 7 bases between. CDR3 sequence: CASSLDSYSNQPQHF. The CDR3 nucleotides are TGCGCCAGCAGCTTGGACAGCTATAGCAATCAGCCCCAGCATTTT.